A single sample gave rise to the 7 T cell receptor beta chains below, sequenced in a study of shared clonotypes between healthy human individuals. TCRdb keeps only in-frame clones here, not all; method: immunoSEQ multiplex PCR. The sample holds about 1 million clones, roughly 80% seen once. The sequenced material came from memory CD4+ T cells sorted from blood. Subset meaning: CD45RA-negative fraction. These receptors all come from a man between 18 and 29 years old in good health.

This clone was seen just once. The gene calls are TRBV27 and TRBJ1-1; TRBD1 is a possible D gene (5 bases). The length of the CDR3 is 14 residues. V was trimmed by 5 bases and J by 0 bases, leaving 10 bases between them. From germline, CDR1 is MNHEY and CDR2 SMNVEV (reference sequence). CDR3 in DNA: TGTGCCAGCAGTCGCCCGGGACTGAACACTGAAGCTTTCTTT. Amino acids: CASSRPGLNTEAFF.

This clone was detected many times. The DNA of the CDR3 is TGTGCCAGCACCTCACCAAGCTCCTACGAGCAGTACTTC. This gives the protein CASTSPSSYEQYF. The rearrangement uses TRBV5-6 and TRBJ2-7; D not resolved. The germline CDR1 and CDR2 sequences are SGHDT and YYEEEE. CDR3 size: 13 residues. V lost 6 bases and J lost 0, with 10 bases in between.

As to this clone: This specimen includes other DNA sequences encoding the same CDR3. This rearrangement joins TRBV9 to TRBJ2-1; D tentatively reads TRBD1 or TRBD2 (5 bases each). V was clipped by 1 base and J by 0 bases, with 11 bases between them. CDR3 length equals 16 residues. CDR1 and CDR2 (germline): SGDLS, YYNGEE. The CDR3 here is CASSVRSGSSYNEQFF. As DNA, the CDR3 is TGTGCCAGCAGCGTACGATCAGGGAGCTCCTACAATGAGCAGTTCTTC.

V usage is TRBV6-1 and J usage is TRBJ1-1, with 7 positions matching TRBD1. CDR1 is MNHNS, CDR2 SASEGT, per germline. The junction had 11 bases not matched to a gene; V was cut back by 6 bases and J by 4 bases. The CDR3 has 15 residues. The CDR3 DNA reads TGTGCCAGCAGCCCCGAGGGACAGACGCGCACTGAAGCTTTCTTT. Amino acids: CASSPEGQTRTEAFF.

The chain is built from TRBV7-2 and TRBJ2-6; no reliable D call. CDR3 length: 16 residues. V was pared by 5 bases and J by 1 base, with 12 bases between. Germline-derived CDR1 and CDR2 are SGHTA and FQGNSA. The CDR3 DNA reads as TGTGCCAGCAGCCTAGGGCTTTATTCTGGGGCCAACGTCCTGACTTTC. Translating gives CASSLGLYSGANVLTF.

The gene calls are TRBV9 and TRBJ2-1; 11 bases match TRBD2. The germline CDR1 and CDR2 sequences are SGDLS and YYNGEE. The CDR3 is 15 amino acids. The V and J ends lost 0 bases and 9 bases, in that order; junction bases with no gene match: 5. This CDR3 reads CASSVGLAGRPEQFF. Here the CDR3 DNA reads TGTGCCAGCAGCGTAGGACTAGCGGGACGTCCTGAGCAGTTCTTC.

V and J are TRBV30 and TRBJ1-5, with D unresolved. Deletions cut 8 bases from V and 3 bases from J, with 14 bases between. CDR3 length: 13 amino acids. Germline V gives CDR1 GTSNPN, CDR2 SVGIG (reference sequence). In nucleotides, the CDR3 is TGTGCCCCTCGAGGAGGGATCAATCAGCCCCAGCATTTT. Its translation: CAPRGGINQPQHF.